This T cell receptor beta chain originates from a study of cytomegalovirus exposure and HLA in healthy donors. Study context: For the 300 to 450 genotyped donors, more than 80% fell within the Caucasian-associated ancestry cluster. Study-wide results and caveats: When analyzed later, the rates of TCR association showed variation by HLA locus, with DRB1 the most and HLA-C the fewest. Later findings reportedly placed an Asian-associated ancestry cluster below the approximately 670-donor mean for N-insertions. Cytomegalovirus association was listed for around 170 TCR beta chains.

Concerning this clone: Its specificity is unknown. At the DNA level, this CDR3 is encoded by other sequences in the same sample as well.

The PCR employed 60 Vbeta primers together with 13 Jbeta primers. Measured with immunoSEQ multiplex PCR; TCRdb has only the in-frame clones, and not every one. This table holds some 140,000 clones, 80% found once. The germline CDR1 and CDR2 sequences are MNHEY and SMNVEV (reference sequence). Trimming at V came to 5 bases and at J to 3 bases, leaving 5 bases not matched to a gene. The length of the CDR3 is 14 residues. The rearrangement links TRBV27 to TRBJ2-5, with 8 bases fitting TRBD1. Specimen: PBMCs. The TCR comes from a man aged 25-45 years in good health and CMV-seronegative. The CDR3 DNA is TGTGCCAGCAGTACGCGACAGGGGAAAGAGACCCAGTACTTC. Translation: CASSTRQGKETQYF.